This entry lists 22 T cell receptor beta chains sequenced from one sample in a study of molecular identifiers for immune sequencing clone quantification. TCRdb called the PCR reads again in MiXCR, with one record for every CDR3 protein. The sample shows about 640,000 distinct CDR3 sequences, around 20% of them seen only once. The sample was naive CD8+ T cells from blood, with Jurkat cell RNA spiked in. Subset given: FACS-sorted CD8+CD4-CCR7+CD45RA+ naive T cells. These receptor sequences come from a human donor in good health. Some libraries in this study had Jurkat cell RNA spiked in.

This clonotype was observed many times. This chain connects TRBV27 to TRBJ2-2; TRBD2 matches 11 bases. The CDR3 is made up of 16 amino acids. Looked up from germline, CDR1 is MNHEY and CDR2 is SMNVEV (reference sequence). The trim removed 2 bases at V and 8 bases at J, leaving 7 bases unmatched. Here the CDR3 reads CASSLPLAGGPGELFF. The CDR3 coding sequence is TGTGCCAGCAGTTTACCCCTAGCGGGAGGTCCTGGGGAGCTGTTTTTT.

This clonotype was seen repeatedly, ten times or more. Mismatch with germline at one junction end may stem from a read error. The V and J genes are TRBV28 and TRBJ2-1; D is ambiguous. This CDR3 contains 15 residues. Germline V gives CDR1 MDHEN, CDR2 SYDVKM. The CDR3 here is CASSLYTESYNEQFF. The CDR3 coding sequence is TGTGCCAGCAGCTTATACACAGAGTCCTACAATGAGCAGTTCTTC. The full variable domain, completed using reference TRBV28 and TRBJ2-1, is DVKVTQSSRYLVKRTGEKVFLECVQDMDHENMFWYRQDPGLGLRLIYFSYDVKMKEKGDIPEGYSVSREKKERFSLILESASTNQTSMYLCASSLYTESYNEQFFGPGTRLTVL.

This clonotype was detected many times. The chain couples TRBV10-3 to TRBJ2-3; 11 bases fit TRBD1. Germline values: CDR1 ENHRY, CDR2 SYGVKD. The CDR3 loop spans 16 amino acids. The trim removed 4 bases at V and 6 bases at J, leaving 9 bases unmatched. The CDR3 bases are TGTGCCATCAGTGCCGGGACAGGGGGTTGGACGGATACGCAGTATTTT. Translation gives CAISAGTGGWTDTQYF.

On this clonotype: One end of the junction is discordant with germline, which a read error may explain. V is TRBV19 and J is TRBJ2-7; D is tentatively TRBD1 or TRBD2 (5 bases each). Germline V gene lookup returns CDR1 LNHDA and CDR2 SQIVND (reference sequence). This CDR3 spans 13 amino acids. The CDR3 loop reads CASSPGRLYERYF. The DNA for the CDR3 is TGTGCCAGTAGCCCGGGACGACTGTACGAGCGGTACTTC.

V is TRBV12-5 and J is TRBJ2-1; TRBD2 matches 10 bases. The CDR3 is 14 residues long. The V gene's germline CDR1 is LGHNT and CDR2 FRNRAP. The V and J ends lost 7 bases and 7 bases, in that order; junction bases with no gene match: 7. The DNA for the CDR3 is TGTGCTAGTGAGGAGCGGGGGGGCGGTAATGAGCAGTTCTTC. As protein: CASEERGGGNEQFF.

This clonotype was recorded many times. The CDR3 loop reads CASSAGGADTGELFF. The DNA for the CDR3 is TGTGCCAGCAGTGCAGGGGGCGCCGATACCGGGGAGCTGTTTTTT. V and J are TRBV6-2 or TRBV6-3 and TRBJ2-2; 8 nucleotides align to TRBD1. J was trimmed by 5 bases and V by 5 bases; bases with no gene match: 7. Germline CDR1 is MNHEY and CDR2 is SVGEGT. The CDR3 has 15 amino acids.

In this sample, this clonotype turned up many times. This sequence joins TRBV29-1 and TRBJ1-2; 7 positions match TRBD1. CDR3 size: 14 residues. CDR1 is SQVTM, CDR2 ANQGSEA, per germline. After removal of 7 bases from V and 1 base from J, the junction contained 9 bases not matched to a gene. The CDR3 DNA is TGCAGCGCATCATCTGGGGACAGTAACTATGGCTACACCTTC. Amino acids: CSASSGDSNYGYTF.

This clonotype was seen repeatedly, ten times or more. The V call is TRBV6-6, the J call TRBJ1-1; D is ambiguous. Germline CDR1 reads MNHNY; CDR2 reads SVGAGI (reference sequence). The CDR3 has 12 amino acids. Trimming shortened V by 5 bases and J by 7 bases, and 11 bases separated the two germline ends. CDR3 region: CASSPSSDEAFF. The CDR3 DNA follows: TGTGCCAGCAGTCCTTCATCAGATGAAGCTTTCTTT.

This clonotype was counted many times. This sequence joins TRBV6-5 and TRBJ1-2; a possible D gene is TRBD1 (6 bases). There are 13 residues in the CDR3. Germline V gene sequence: CDR1 MNHEY, CDR2 SVGAGI. The V gene lost 4 bases and the J gene lost 8 bases, with 14 bases spanning the gap. The CDR3 spells CASSSPDSEGYTF. CDR3 DNA: TGTGCCAGCAGTTCCCCGGACAGTGAGGGCTACACCTTC.

This clonotype showed up just a few times. This sequence joins TRBV13 and TRBJ2-2; tentative D call: TRBD2 (5 bases). The V gene's germline CDR1 is PRHDT and CDR2 FYEKMQ (reference sequence). This CDR3 spans 16 amino acids. V dropped 0 bases and J dropped 6 bases, with 14 bases sitting between them. In DNA, the CDR3 is TGTGCCAGCAGCTTAGGCTTAACGGGAACGGCCGGGGAGCTGTTTTTT. The encoded protein is CASSLGLTGTAGELFF.

This chain connects TRBV27 to TRBJ2-7; D possibly corresponds to TRBD2 (7 bases). Germline CDR1 and CDR2: MNHEY and SMNVEV (reference sequence). V was trimmed by 1 base and J by 0 bases, leaving 10 bases between them. The CDR3 loop spans 15 amino acids. The CDR3 protein is CASSLFGGPSYEQYF. DNA for the CDR3: TGTGCCAGCAGTTTATTCGGGGGGCCCTCCTACGAGCAGTACTTC.

This clonotype was observed a handful of times. The V call is TRBV3-1, the J call TRBJ2-1; 9 bases match TRBD2. Germline values: CDR1 LGHDT, CDR2 YNNKEL (reference sequence). This CDR3 contains 15 residues. Trimming removed 4 bases from V and 8 bases from J; junction bases left unmatched: 9. The CDR3 DNA reads as TGTGCCAGCAGCCCACCCCGGCGGGGGGGCGATGAGCAGTTCTTC. Protein sequence: CASSPPRRGGDEQFF.

The chain employs TRBV4-3 and TRBJ1-3; maybe TRBD1 (6 bases). Per the germline V gene, CDR1 is LGHNA and CDR2 is YSLEER. The CDR3 runs 17 residues. The V end was cut by 3 bases, the J end by 0 bases, with 15 bases between. As DNA, the CDR3 is TGCGCCAGCAGCCAGCTCAGGGGCCCTGTCTCTGGAAACACCATATATTTT. Translated, it gives CASSQLRGPVSGNTIYF.

V and J are TRBV20-1 and TRBJ2-2; 7 nucleotides align to TRBD1. V dropped 2 bases and J dropped 3; count of bases not matched to a gene: 9. The length of the CDR3 is 16 residues. Germline V lookup: CDR1 DFQATT, CDR2 SNEGSKA (reference sequence). The chain's CDR3 is CSARTGQAIYTGELFF. As DNA, the CDR3 is TGCAGTGCTAGAACCGGACAGGCAATTTACACCGGGGAGCTGTTTTTT.

Turning to this clonotype: Possible read error: a much larger clone is one base away. The CDR3 DNA is TGCCCCAGCAGCTTGGCGGCAGCCTATGGCTACACCTTC. This translates into CPSSLAAAYGYTF. V usage is TRBV5-1 and J usage is TRBJ1-2; D is unresolved. The CDR3 length is 13 residues. From germline, CDR1 is SGHRS and CDR2 YFSETQ.

V and J are TRBV27 and TRBJ2-1; 11 bases align to TRBD2. The CDR3 has 15 residues. J gave up 8 bases and V 5 bases, and 8 bases lay outside the gene matches. Germline lookup yields CDR1 MNHEY and CDR2 SMNVEV (reference sequence). CDR3 nucleotide sequence: TGTGCCAGCAGTGAACTAGCGGGAGAGATTGATGAGCAGTTCTTC. Encoded protein: CASSELAGEIDEQFF.

A remark on this clonotype: A single base separates this from a much larger clone, so it may be a read error. The chain employs TRBV4-1 and TRBJ1-1; 8 bases agree with TRBD1. CDR3 length: 15 residues. Germline V gives CDR1 MGHRA, CDR2 YSYEKL. The CDR3 reads CASSQQGAGNAEAFF. The CDR3 nucleotides read TGCGCCAGCAGCCAACAGGGGGCAGGGAACGCTGAAGCTTTCTTT.

This clonotype was recorded at least ten times. J is TRBJ2-3 and V is TRBV7-9; TRBD1 aligns across 9 bases. The V segment lost 0 bases and the J segment 2 bases; nucleotides outside the gene matches: 3. The CDR3 covers 16 residues. CDR1 SEHNR and CDR2 FQNEAQ come from the germline V gene (reference sequence). CDR3 amino acids: CASSLADRGLTDTQYF. As DNA, the CDR3 is TGTGCCAGCAGCTTAGCGGACAGGGGTCTCACAGATACGCAGTATTTT.

The genes are TRBV19 and TRBJ1-1; weak D call: TRBD1 (6 bases). The CDR3 is made up of 13 amino acids. V lost 5 bases, J lost 5 bases, and 12 bases lay in between. CDR1 and CDR2 (germline): LNHDA, SQIVND (reference sequence). The CDR3 bases are TGTGCCAGTAGTTCCGGGACATGGACTGAAGCTTTCTTT. Its protein product is CASSSGTWTEAFF.

For the CDR3, the DNA is TGTGCCAGCAGTTCTCCAAGCGGAAGGGGCGGCCACCGGGCCACTGAAGCTTTCTTT. This sequence encodes CASSSPSGRGGHRATEAFF. J is TRBJ1-1 and V is TRBV28, with D perhaps matching TRBD1 (5 bases). CDR3 length: 19 amino acids. The V end lost 4 bases, the J end lost 4 bases, and 28 bases lay between the germline ends. Looked up from germline, CDR1 is MDHEN and CDR2 is SYDVKM.

The gene calls are TRBV15 and TRBJ2-1; D is perhaps TRBD2 (6 bases). Looked up from germline, CDR1 is LNHNV and CDR2 is YYDKDF (reference sequence). V was pared by 0 bases and J by 0 bases, with 15 bases between. This CDR3 contains 18 residues. CDR3 sequence: CATSRDRGRGSSYNEQFF. CDR3 nucleotide sequence: TGTGCCACCAGCAGAGATCGGGGACGGGGGAGCTCCTACAATGAGCAGTTCTTC.

This clonotype was picked up many times. The V call is TRBV3-1, the J call TRBJ1-1; D might be TRBD1 (5 bases). Trimming left V 2 bases short and J 0 bases short, with 7 bases between. Looked up from germline, CDR1 is LGHDT and CDR2 is YNNKEL (reference sequence). CDR3 length: 14 residues. The CDR3 loop is CASSQPGLNTEAFF. The CDR3 bases are TGTGCCAGCAGCCAACCAGGGCTGAACACTGAAGCTTTCTTT.